The sample holds a few counts of the clone carrying this TCR beta chain. Its antigen is unidentified. Using immunoSEQ multiplex PCR, the repertoire was profiled, and TCRdb retains in-frame clones only, with some absent. This repertoire shows approximately 70,000 clones, 80% to 90% found once; its top ten account for around 8.2%. This record belongs to a study of OX40 agonist ivuxolimab in advanced cancers. Study results and caveats: Expanded peripheral T cells had an undetermined antigen specificity.

Germline-derived CDR1 and CDR2 are MNHNS and SASEGT. The CDR3 extends over 16 amino acids. V was clipped by 1 base and J by 4 bases, with 16 bases between them. The material sequenced was CD4+ or CD8+ T cells sorted from blood, taken in a trial of the OX40 agonist ivuxolimab. The sequence came from an adult with an advanced solid tumor such as melanoma, head and neck, liver or kidney cancer. The chain joins TRBV6-1 to TRBJ1-2, with D perhaps matching TRBD1 (6 bases). In nucleotides, the CDR3 is TGTGCCAGCAGTGAAGTCGGTCAGGTCAGGGGCTATGGCTACACCTTC. Translating it yields CASSEVGQVRGYGYTF.